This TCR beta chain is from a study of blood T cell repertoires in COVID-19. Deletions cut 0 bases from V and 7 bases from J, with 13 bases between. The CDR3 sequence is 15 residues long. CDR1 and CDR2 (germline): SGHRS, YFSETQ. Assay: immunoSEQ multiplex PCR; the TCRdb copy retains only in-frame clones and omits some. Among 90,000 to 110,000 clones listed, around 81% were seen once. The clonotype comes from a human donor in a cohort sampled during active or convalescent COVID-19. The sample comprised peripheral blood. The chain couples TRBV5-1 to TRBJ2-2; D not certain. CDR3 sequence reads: CASSLGVLSIGELFF. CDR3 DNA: TGCGCCAGCAGCTTGGGTGTCCTAAGTATCGGGGAGCTGTTTTTT. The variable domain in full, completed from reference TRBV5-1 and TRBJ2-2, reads KAGVTQTPRYLIKTRGQQVTLSCSPISGHRSVSWYQQTPGQGLQFLFEYFSETQRNKGNFPGRFSGRQFSNSRSEMNVSTLELGDSALYLCASSLGVLSIGELFFGEGSRLTVL.